This T cell receptor (beta chain) derives from a study of T cell clonality in common variable immunodeficiency. Study-level points and caveats: The cause of increased CVID clonality remains unclear without subpopulation sequencing. Common variable immunodeficiency TCR beta sequences reportedly had fewer deletions and N-nucleotide insertions. Repertoire-complication correlations in CVID were limited by patient heterogeneity.

This CDR3 spans 15 amino acids. From germline, CDR1 is SGHRS and CDR2 YFSETQ. Between the trimmed V and J ends, which lost 4 bases and 4 bases, there was a span of 18 bases. This clone was seen repeatedly, ten times or more. Antigen: not known. The CDR3 end falls 3 residues outside the read, so it is completed with the germline J gene. Here immunoSEQ multiplex PCR was the method, and the copy in TCRdb shows in-frame clones only, minus some. The sample counts around 29,000 clones, none seen once; the ten largest own approximately 13%. The sample taken for sequencing was peripheral blood mononuclear cells. The genes are TRBV5-1 and TRBJ2-7; D perhaps matches TRBD2 (6 bases). The sequence was obtained from a person aged 18 to 70 in good health. CDR3: CASSLEGQGLYEQYF. The sequenced part of the CDR3 DNA is TGCGCCAGCAGCCTGGAGGGGCAGGGATTATACGAG.